Below, one T cell receptor (beta chain) is given with its context. Its target is unknown. This specimen belongs to a study of PD-1 blockade in classical Hodgkin lymphoma. Notes on the study in general: Compared with healthy donors, newly diagnosed patients reportedly showed lower baseline TCR diversity. Repertoire differences have undefined causes, possibly disease activity or prior therapy. Exclusion removed patients who began nivolumab under 1 year after ASCT.

Sample time point: cycle 4 day 1 (C4D1), after more than 5 weeks of nivolumab. Every single patient, without exception, relapsed after autologous stem cell transplantation, and brentuximab vedotin exposure varied. Only in-frame clones appear in the TCRdb table, and some are missing; sequencing was by immunoSEQ multiplex PCR. The sample contains approximately 44,000 clones, roughly two thirds of which appear only once. The clonotype comes from a human donor with classical Hodgkin lymphoma. The sequencing here drew on peripheral blood mononuclear cells (PBMCs), taken before the fourth cycle of nivolumab.

The CDR3 sequence is CASSLPDSGEQYF. The CDR3 DNA follows: TGTGCCAGCAGTTTACCGGACAGTGGGGAGCAGTACTTC. The chain links TRBV28 to TRBJ2-7; perhaps TRBD1 as D (6 bases). Germline V gene sequence: CDR1 MDHEN, CDR2 SYDVKM. Trimming shortened V by 2 bases and J by 7 bases, and 12 bases separated the two germline ends. The CDR3 length is 13 residues.